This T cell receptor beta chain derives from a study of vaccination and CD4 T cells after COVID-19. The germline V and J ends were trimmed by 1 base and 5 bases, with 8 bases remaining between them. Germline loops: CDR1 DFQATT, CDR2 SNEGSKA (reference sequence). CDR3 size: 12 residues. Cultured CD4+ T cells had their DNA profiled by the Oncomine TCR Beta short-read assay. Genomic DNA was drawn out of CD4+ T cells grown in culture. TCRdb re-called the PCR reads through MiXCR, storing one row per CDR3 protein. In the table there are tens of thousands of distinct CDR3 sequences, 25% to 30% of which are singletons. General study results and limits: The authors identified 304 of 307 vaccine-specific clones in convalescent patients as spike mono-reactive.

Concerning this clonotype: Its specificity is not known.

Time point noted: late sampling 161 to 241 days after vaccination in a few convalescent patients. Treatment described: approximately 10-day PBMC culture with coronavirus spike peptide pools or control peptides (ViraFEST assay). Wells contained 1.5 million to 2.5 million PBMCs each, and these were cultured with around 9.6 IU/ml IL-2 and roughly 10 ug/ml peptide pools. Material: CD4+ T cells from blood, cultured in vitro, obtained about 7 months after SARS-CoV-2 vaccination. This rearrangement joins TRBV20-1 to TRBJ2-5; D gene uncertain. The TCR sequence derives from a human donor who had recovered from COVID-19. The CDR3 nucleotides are TGCAGTGCTAGAGGGCCTGAGGAGACCCAGTACTTC. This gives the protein CSARGPEETQYF.